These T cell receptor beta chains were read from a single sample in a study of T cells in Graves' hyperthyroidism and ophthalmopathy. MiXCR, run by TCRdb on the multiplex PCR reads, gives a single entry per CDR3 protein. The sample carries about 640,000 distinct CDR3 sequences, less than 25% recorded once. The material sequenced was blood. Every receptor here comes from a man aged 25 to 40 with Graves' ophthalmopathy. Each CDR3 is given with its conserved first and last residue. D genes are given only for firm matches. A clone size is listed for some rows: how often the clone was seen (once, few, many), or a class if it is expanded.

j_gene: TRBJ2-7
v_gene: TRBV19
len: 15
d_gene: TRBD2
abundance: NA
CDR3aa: CASRLGTSGPYEQYF

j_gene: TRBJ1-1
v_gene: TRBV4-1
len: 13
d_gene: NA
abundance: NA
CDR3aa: CASSQDWAGEAFF

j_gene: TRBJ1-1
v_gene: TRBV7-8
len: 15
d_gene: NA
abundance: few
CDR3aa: CASSAGDLRIGEAFF

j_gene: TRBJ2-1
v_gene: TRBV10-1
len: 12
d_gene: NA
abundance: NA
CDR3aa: CASSESRAEQFF

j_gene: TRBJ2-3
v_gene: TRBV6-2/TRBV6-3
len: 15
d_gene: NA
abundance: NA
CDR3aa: CASSYSSPSTDTQYF

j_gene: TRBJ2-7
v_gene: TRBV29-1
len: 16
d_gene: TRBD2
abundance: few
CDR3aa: CSVVSPGTSDSYEQYF

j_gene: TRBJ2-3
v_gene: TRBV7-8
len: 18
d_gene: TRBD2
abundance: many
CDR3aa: CASSLEMWAGGRTDTQYF

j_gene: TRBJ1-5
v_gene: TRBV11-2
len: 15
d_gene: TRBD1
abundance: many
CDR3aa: CASSADRGSNQPQHF

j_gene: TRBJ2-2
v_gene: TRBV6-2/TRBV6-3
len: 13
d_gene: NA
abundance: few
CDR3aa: CASTPAGTGELFF

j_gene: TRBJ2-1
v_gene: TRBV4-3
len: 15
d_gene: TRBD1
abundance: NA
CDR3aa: CASSQVTGGFNEQFF

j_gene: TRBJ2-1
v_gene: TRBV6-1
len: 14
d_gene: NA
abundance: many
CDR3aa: CASQGGGSYNEQFF

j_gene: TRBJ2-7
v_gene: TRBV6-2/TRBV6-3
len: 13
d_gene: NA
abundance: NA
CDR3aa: CASLNGGPGEQYF

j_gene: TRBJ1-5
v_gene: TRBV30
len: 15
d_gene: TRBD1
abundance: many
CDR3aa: CAWSRQGLGNQPQHF

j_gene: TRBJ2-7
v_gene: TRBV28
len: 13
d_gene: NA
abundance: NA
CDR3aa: CASRDDLTYEQYF

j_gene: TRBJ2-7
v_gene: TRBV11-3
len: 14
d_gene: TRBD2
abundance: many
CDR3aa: CASSKAGGSYEQYF

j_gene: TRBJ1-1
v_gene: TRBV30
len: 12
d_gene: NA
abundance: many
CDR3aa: CAWSVVGTEAFF

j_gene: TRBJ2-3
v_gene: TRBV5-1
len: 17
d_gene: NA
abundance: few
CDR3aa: CASSLEPGWGSTDTQYF

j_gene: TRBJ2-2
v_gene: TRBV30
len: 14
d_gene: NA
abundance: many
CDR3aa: CAWSSGLLTGELFF

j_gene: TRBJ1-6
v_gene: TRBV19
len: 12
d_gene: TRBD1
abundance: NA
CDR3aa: CAATGGNSPLHF

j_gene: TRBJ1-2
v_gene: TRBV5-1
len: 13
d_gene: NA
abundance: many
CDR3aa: CASSSDGNYGYTF

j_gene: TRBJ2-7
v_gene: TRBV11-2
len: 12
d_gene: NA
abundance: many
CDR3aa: CASSITFYEQYF

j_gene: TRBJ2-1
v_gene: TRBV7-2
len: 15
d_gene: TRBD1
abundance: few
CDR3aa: CASSLNRGVYNEQFF

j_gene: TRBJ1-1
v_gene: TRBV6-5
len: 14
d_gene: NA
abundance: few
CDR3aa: CASSYRTMNTEAFF

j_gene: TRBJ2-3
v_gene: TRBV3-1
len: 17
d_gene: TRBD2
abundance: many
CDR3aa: CASSQDRLAGVADTQYF

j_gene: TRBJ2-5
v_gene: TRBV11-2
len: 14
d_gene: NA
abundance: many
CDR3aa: CASSLPKGAETQYF

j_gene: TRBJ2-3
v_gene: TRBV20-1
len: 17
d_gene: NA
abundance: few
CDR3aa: CSARDPRNGRTTDTQYF

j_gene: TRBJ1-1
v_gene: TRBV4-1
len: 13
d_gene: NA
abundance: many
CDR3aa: CASSQGVNTEAFF

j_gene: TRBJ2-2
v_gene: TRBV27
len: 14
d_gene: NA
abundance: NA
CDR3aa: CASSSGANTGELLF

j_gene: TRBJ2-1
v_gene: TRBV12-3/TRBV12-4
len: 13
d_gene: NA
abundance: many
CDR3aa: CASSLEQSDEQFF

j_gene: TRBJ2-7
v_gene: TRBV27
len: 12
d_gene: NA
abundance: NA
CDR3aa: CASNPRVHEQYF

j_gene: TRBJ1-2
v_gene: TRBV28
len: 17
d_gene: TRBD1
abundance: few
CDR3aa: CASSQAFNRGHSAGYTF

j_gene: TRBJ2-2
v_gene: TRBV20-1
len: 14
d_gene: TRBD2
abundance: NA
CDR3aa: CSAEGRGRTGELFF

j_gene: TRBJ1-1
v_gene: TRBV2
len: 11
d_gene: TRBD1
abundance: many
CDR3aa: CANQGATEAFF

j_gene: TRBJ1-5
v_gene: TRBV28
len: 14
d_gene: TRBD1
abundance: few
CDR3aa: CASSLLQGERPQHF

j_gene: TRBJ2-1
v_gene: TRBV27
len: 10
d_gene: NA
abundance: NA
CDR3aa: CASGREEQFF

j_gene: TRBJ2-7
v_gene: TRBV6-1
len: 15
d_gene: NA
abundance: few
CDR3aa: CASSGGAGLTYEQYF

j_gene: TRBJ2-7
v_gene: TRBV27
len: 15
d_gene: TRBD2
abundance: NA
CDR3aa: CASRLLAGGSYKQYF

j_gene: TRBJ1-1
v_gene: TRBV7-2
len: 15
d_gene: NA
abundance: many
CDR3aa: CASSFTGPPGTEAFF

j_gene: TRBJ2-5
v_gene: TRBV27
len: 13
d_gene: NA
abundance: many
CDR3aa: CASSEWGKETQYF

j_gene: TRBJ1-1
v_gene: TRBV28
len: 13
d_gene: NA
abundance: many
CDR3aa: CASGPFLLREAFF

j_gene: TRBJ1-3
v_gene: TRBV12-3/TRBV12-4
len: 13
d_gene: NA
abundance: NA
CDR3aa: CASYTVSGNTTYF

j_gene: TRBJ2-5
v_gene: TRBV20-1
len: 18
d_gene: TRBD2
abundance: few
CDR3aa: CSASPSLAGVRPGENQYF